The clone carrying this T cell receptor (beta chain) was detected only once. Antigen: not known. The sample comes from a study of PD-1 blockade in classical Hodgkin lymphoma. Study-level points and caveats: The study found complete responders had baseline diversity similar to newly diagnosed patients.

CDR1 SGHRS and CDR2 YFSETQ come from the germline V gene. V gave up 2 bases and J gave up 4 bases, with 13 bases separating them. This CDR3 has 15 residues. Only in-frame clones appear in the TCRdb table, and some are missing; sequencing was by immunoSEQ multiplex PCR. Of around 15,000 clones in the sample, approximately 83% were seen once. The patients all showed relapse after autologous stem cell transplantation, while their brentuximab vedotin exposure varied. Patients reached a best response of complete response, partial response or progressive disease. This sample comprised peripheral blood mononuclear cells (PBMCs), obtained before the second cycle of nivolumab. V gene TRBV5-1 combines with J gene TRBJ2-1, with a possible D match to TRBD1 (5 bases). This sequence originates from a human donor with classical Hodgkin lymphoma. The DNA of the CDR3 is TGCGCCAGCAGCTTACGGGCCCAGGGATACAATGAGCAGTTCTTC. This sequence encodes CASSLRAQGYNEQFF.